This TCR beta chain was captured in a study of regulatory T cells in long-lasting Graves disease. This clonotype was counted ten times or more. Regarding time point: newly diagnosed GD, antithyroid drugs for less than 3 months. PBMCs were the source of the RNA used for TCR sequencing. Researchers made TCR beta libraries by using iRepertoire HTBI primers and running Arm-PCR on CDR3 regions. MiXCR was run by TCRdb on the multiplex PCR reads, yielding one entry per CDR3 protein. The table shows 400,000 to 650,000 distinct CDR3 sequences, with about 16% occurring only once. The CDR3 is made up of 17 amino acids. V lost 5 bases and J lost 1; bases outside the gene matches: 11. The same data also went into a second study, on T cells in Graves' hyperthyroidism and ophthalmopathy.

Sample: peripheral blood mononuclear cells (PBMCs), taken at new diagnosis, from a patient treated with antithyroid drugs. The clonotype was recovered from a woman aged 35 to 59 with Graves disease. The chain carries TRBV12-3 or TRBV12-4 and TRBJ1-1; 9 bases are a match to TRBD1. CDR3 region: CASSPMGQGKTNTEAFF. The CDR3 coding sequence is TGTGCCAGCAGTCCCATGGGACAGGGCAAAACGAACACTGAAGCTTTCTTT.